These 4 T cell receptor beta chains share one sample of origin, sequenced in a study of vaccination effects on CD4 cells after COVID-19. Clones were sequenced by immunoSEQ multiplex PCR, and TCRdb holds only the in-frame ones, with some missing. This sample has some 79,000 clones, with around 74% found just once. Antigen-specific CD4+ T cells were expanded with viral peptide pools in the ViraFEST assay before sequencing. The culture ran for roughly 10 days before CD4+ T cells were isolated. Which antigens these TCRs recognize remains unknown. The sequenced sample was CD4+ T cells from PBMCs cultured with HCoV-229E spike peptides, obtained before COVID-19 vaccination. The receptor set was obtained from a human donor who received a COVID-19 vaccine.

The rearrangement joins TRBV7-8 to TRBJ2-5; D possibly corresponds to TRBD2 (6 bases). V lost 7 bases to trimming and J lost 5 bases, with 17 bases between them. CDR1 and CDR2 from the germline V gene are SGHVS and FQNEAQ. The CDR3 is 14 residues long. The CDR3 DNA is TGTGCCAGCATCGGGGGTCCTGGGATGGAGACCCAGTACTTC. Translation: CASIGGPGMETQYF. The full variable domain, in which reference TRBV7-8 and TRBJ2-5 provide the parts outside the CDR3, is GAGVSQSPRYKVAKRGQDVALRCDPISGHVSLFWYQQALGQGPEFLTYFQNEAQLDKSGLPSDRFFAERPEGSVSTLKIQRTQQEDSAVYLCASIGGPGMETQYFGPGTRLLVL.

This chain joins TRBV24-1 and TRBJ1-1; 11 bases map to TRBD1. The length of the CDR3 is 14 residues. CDR1 and CDR2 from the germline V gene are KGHDR and SFDVKD. J gave up 10 bases and V 3 bases, and 6 bases lay outside the gene matches. The CDR3 spells CATSDGGTGGRAFF. CDR3 nucleotides: TGTGCCACCAGTGATGGGGGGACAGGGGGACGAGCTTTCTTT.

The chain carries TRBV4-2 and TRBJ1-1; 9 positions match TRBD1. The J segment lost 4 bases and the V segment lost 0 bases, leaving 3 bases of the junction unmatched. There are 15 residues in the CDR3. Per germline, CDR1 LGHNA and CDR2 YNFKEQ. CDR3 amino acids: CASSQERDRATEAFF. The CDR3 coding sequence is TGTGCCAGCAGCCAAGAACGGGACAGGGCCACTGAAGCTTTCTTT.

This rearrangement joins TRBV15 to TRBJ2-7; 13 bases fit TRBD2. V dropped 3 bases and J dropped 4; count of bases not matched to a gene: 12. CDR3 size: 18 residues. Germline V CDR1 and CDR2: LNHNV, YYDKDF (reference sequence). CDR3: CATSRGGGGLAGNYEQYV. The CDR3 nucleotides are TGTGCCACCAGCAGGGGAGGGGGGGGACTAGCGGGGAATTACGAGCAGTACGTC.